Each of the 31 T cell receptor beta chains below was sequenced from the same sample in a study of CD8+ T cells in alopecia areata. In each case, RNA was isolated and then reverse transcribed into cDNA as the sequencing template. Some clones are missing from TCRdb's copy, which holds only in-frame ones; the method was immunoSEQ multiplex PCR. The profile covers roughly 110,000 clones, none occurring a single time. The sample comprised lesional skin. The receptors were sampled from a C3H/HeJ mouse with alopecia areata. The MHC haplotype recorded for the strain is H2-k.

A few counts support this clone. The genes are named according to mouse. The CDR3 sequence is CTCSDHTEVFF. The sequenced CDR3 bases are TGCACCTGCAGTGATCATACA. The chain combines TRBV1 with TRBJ1-1; D not certain. Read sequence stops 4 residues before the CDR3 end, and the germline J gene provides the missing end. The CDR3 runs to 11 residues. Germline assignment: CDR1 NSQYPW and CDR2 LRSPGD (reference sequence). The entire variable domain, with the rest obtained from reference TRBV1 and TRBJ1-1, is as follows: VTLLEQNPRWRLVPRGQAVNLRCILKNSQYPWMSWYQQDLQKQLQWLFTLRSPGDKEVKSLPGADYLATRVTDTELRLQVANMSQGRTLYCTCSDHTEVFFGKGTRLTVV.

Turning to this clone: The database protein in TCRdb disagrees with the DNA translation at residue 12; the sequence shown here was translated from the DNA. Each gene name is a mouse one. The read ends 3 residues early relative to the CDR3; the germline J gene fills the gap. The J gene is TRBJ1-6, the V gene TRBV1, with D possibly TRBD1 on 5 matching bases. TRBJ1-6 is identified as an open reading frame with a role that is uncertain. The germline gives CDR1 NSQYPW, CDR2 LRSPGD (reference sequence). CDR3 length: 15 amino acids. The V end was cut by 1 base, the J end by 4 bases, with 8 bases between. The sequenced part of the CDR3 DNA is TGCACCTGCAGTGCAGTCAGGGCTTATAATTCGCCC. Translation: CTCSAVRAYNSP. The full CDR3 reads CTCSAVRAYNSPLYF.

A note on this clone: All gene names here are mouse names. The CDR3 protein is CASRTLDSAETLYF. CDR3 DNA, as far as it was read: TGTGCCAGCAGAACTCTGGATAGTGCAGAA. V and J are TRBV13-3 and TRBJ2-3; D remains ambiguous. The read comes to an end 4 residues before the CDR3 does, leaving the germline J gene to fill in the end. Deletions cut 5 bases from V and 0 bases from J, with 10 bases between. The length of the CDR3 is 14 residues. CDR1 NNHDY and CDR2 SYVADS come from the germline V gene.

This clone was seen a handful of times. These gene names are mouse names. CDR3 DNA, as far as it was read: TGCACCTGCAGTGCAGTATTTAACTCC. Residues: CTCSAVFNS. From start to end, the CDR3 is CTCSAVFNSDYTF. This rearrangement joins TRBV1 to TRBJ1-2; D is uncertain. The read ends 4 residues shy of where the CDR3 ends; the end is completed using the germline J gene. Trimming pared 1 base from V and 2 bases from J, leaving 5 bases between. Germline lookup yields CDR1 NSQYPW and CDR2 LRSPGD (reference sequence). CDR3 length: 13 residues.

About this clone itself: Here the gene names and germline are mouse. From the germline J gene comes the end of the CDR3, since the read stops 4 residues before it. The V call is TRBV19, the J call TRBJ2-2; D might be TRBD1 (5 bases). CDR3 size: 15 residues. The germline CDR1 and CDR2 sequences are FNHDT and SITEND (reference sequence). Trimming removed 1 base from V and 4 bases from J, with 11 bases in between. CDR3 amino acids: CASSITREGTGQLYF. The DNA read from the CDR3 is TGTGCCAGCAGTATAACCAGGGAGGGCACCGGG.

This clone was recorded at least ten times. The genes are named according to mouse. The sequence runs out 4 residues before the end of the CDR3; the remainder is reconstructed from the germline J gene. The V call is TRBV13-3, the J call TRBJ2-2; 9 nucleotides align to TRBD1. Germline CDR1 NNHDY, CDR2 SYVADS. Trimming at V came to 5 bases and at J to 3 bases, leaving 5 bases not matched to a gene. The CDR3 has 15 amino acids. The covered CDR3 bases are TGTGCCAGCAGAAGGGACAGGGAGGACACCGGG. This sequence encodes CASRRDREDTG. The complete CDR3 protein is CASRRDREDTGQLYF. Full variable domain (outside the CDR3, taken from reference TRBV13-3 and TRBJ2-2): EAAVTQSPRSKVAVTGGKVTLSCHQTNNHDYMYWYRQDTGHGLRLIHYSYVADSTEKGDIPDGYKASRPSQENFSLILELASLSQTAVYFCASRRDREDTGQLYFGEGSKLTVL.

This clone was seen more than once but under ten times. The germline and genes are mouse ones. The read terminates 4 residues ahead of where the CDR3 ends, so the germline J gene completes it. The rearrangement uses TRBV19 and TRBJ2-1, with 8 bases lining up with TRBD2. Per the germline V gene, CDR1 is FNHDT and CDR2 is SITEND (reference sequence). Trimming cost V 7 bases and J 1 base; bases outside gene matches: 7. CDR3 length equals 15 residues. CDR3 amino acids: CASLPTGENYAEQFF. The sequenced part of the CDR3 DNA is TGTGCCAGCCTCCCGACTGGGGAAAACTATGCT.

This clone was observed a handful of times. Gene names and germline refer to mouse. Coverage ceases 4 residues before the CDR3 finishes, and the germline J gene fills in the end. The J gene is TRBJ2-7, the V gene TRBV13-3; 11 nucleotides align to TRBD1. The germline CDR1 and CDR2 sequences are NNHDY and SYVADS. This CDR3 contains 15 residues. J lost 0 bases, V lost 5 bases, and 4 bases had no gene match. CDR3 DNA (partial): TGTGCCAGCAGCGGGGACAGGGGGACCTCCTAT. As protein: CASSGDRGTSY. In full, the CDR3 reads CASSGDRGTSYEQYF.

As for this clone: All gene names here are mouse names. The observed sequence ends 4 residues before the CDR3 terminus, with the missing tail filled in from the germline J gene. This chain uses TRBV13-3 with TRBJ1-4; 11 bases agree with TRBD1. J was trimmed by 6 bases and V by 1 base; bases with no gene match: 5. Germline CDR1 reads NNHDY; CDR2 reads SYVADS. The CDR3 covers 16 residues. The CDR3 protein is CASSDRDRGDHERLFF. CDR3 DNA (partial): TGTGCCAGCAGTGATCGGGACAGGGGGGACCACGAA.

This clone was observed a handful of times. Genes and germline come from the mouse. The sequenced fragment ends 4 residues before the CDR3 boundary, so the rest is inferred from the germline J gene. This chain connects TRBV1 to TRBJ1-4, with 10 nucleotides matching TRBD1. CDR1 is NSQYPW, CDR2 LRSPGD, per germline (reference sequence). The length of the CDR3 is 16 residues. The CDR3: CTCSEGGDRGGERLFF. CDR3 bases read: TGCACCTGCAGTGAGGGGGGGGACAGGGGCGGCGAA.

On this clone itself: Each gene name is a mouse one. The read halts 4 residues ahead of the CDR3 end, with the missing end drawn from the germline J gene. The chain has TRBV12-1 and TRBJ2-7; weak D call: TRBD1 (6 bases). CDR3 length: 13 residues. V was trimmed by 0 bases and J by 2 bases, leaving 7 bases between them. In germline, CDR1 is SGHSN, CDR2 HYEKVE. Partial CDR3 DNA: TGTGCCAGCTCTCTCCGGGACACCTAT. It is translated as CASSLRDTY. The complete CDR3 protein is CASSLRDTYEQYF. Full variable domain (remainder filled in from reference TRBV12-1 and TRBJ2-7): DSGVVQSPRHIIKEKGGRSVLTCIPISGHSNVVWYQQTLGKELKFLIQHYEKVERDKGFLPSRFSVQQFDDYHSEMNMSALELEDSAMYFCASSLRDTYEQYFGPGTRLTVL.

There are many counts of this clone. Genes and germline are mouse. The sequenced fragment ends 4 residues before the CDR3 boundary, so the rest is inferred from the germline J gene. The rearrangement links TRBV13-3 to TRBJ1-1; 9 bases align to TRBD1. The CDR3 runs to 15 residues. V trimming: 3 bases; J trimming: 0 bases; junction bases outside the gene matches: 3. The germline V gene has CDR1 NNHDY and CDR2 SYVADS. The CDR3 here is CASSGRDRANTEVFF. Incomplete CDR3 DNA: TGTGCCAGCAGTGGCCGGGACAGGGCAAACACA.

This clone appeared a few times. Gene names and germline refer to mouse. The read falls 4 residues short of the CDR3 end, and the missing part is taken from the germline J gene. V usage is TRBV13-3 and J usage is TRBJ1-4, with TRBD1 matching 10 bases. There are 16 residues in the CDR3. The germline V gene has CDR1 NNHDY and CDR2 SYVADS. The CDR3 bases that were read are TGTGCCAGCAGTGATCGGGGGGACAGGGGTCCCGAA. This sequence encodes CASSDRGDRGPE. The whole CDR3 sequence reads CASSDRGDRGPERLFF.

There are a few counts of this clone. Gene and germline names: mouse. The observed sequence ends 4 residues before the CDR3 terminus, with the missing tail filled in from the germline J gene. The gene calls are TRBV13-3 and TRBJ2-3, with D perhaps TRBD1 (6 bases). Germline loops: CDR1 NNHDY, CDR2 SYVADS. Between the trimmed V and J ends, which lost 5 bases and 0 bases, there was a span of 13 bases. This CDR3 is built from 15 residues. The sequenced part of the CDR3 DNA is TGTGCCAGCAGGCCCCGGGACACTAGTGCAGAA. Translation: CASRPRDTSAE. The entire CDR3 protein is CASRPRDTSAETLYF.

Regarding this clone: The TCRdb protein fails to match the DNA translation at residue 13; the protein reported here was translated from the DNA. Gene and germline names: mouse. The CDR3 DNA, read in part, is TGCACCTGCAGTGCCCTGGGACAGGGGGATAATTCGCCC. Its protein product is CTCSALGQGDNSP. The entire CDR3 protein is CTCSALGQGDNSPLYF. The chain recombines TRBV1 with TRBJ1-6; TRBD1 aligns across 11 bases. The CDR3 goes on 3 residues after the read ends, and that part is filled in from the germline J gene. TRBJ1-6 is designated an ORF whose function remains uncertain. This CDR3 is built from 16 residues. V was pared by 3 bases and J by 5 bases, with 3 bases of the junction left unmatched. The germline V gene has CDR1 NSQYPW and CDR2 LRSPGD (reference sequence).

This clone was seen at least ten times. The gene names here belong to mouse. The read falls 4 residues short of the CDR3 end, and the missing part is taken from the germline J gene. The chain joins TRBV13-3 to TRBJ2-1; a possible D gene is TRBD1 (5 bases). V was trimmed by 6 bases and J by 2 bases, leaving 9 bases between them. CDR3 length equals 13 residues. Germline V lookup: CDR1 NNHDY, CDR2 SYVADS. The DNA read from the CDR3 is TGTGCCAGCACCCAGGGTGACTATGCT. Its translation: CASTQGDYA. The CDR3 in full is CASTQGDYAEQFF.

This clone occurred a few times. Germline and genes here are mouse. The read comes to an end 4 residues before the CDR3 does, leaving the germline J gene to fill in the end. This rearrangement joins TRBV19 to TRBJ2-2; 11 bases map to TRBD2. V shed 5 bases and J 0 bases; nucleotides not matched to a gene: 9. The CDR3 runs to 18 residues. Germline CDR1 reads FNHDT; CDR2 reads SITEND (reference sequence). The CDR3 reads CASRIDWGGSPNTGQLYF. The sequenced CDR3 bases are TGTGCCAGCAGAATTGACTGGGGGGGATCTCCAAACACCGGG.

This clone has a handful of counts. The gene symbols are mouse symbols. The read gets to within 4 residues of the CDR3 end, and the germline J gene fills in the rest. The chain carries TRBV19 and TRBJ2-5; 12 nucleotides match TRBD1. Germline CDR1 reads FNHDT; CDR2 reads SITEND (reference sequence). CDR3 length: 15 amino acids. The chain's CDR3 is CASSLGQGAEDTQYF. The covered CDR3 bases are TGTGCCAGCAGTTTGGGACAGGGGGCGGAAGAC. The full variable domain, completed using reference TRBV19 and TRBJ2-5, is GGIITQTPKFLIGQEGQKLTLKCQQNFNHDTMYWYRQDSGKGLRLIYYSITENDLQKGDLSEGYDASREKKSSFSLTVTSAQKNEMAVFLCASSLGQGAEDTQYFGPGTRLLVL.

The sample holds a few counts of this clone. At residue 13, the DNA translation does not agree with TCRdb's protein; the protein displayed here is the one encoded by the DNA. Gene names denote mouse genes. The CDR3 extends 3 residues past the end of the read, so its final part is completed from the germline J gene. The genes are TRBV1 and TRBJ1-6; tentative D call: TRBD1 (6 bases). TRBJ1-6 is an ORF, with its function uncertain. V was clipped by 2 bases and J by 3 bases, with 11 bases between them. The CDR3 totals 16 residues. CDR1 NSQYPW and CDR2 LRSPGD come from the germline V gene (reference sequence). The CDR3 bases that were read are TGCACCTGCAGTGCAAGACAGGTTCTCTATAATTCGCCC. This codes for CTCSARQVLYNSP. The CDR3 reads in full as CTCSARQVLYNSPLYF.

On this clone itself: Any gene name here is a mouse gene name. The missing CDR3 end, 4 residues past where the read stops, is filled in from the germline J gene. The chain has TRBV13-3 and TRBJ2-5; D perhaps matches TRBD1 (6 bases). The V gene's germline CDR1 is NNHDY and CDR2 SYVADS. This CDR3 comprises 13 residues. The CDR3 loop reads CASSPQGRDTQYF. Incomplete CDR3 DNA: TGTGCCAGCAGTCCTCAGGGGAGGGAC.

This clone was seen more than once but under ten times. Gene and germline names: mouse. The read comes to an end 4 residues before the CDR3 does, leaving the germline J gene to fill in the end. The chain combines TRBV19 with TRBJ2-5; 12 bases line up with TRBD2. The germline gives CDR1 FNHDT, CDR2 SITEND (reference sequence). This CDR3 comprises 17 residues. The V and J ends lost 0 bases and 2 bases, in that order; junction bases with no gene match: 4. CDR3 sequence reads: CASSIGGLGGSQDTQYF. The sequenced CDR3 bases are TGTGCCAGCAGTATAGGGGGACTGGGGGGCTCCCAAGAC. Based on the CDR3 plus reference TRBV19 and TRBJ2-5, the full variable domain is GGIITQTPKFLIGQEGQKLTLKCQQNFNHDTMYWYRQDSGKGLRLIYYSITENDLQKGDLSEGYDASREKKSSFSLTVTSAQKNEMAVFLCASSIGGLGGSQDTQYFGPGTRLLVL.

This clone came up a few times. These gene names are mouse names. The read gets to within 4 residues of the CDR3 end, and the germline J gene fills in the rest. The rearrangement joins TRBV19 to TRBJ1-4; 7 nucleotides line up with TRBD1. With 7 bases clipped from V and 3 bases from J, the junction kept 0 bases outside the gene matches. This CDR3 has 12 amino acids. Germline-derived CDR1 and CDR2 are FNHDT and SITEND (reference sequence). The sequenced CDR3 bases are TGTGCCAGCGGGACAGCCAACGAA. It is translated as CASGTANE. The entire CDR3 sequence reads CASGTANERLFF.

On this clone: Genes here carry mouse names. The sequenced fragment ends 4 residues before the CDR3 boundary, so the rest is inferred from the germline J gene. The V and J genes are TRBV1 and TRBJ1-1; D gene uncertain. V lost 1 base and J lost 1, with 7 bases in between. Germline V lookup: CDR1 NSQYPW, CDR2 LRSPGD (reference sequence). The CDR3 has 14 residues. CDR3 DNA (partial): TGCACCTGCAGTGCAGCTCGACTAAACACA. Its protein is CTCSAARLNT. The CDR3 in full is CTCSAARLNTEVFF.

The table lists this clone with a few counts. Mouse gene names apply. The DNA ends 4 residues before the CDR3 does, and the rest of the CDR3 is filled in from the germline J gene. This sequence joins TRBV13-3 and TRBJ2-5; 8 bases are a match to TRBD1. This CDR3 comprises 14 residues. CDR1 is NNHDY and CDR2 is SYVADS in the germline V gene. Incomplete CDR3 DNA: TGTGCCAGCAGTGGACAGGGGTCGAAAGAC. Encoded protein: CASSGQGSKD. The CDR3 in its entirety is CASSGQGSKDTQYF. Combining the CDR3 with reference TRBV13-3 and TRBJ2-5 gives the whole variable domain EAAVTQSPRSKVAVTGGKVTLSCHQTNNHDYMYWYRQDTGHGLRLIHYSYVADSTEKGDIPDGYKASRPSQENFSLILELASLSQTAVYFCASSGQGSKDTQYFGPGTRLLVL.

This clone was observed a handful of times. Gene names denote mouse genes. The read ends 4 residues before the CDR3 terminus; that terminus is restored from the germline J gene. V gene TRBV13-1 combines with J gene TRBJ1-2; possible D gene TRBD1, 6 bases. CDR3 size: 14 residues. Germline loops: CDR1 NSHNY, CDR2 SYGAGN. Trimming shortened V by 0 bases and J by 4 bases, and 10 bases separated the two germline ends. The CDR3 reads CASSDGGAVSDYTF. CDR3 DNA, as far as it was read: TGTGCCAGCAGTGATGGGGGGGCTGTCTCC.

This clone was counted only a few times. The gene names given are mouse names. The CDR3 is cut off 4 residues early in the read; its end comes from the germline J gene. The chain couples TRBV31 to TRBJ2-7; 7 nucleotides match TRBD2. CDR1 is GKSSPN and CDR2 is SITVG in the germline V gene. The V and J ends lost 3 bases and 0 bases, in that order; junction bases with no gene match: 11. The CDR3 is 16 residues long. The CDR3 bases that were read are TGTGCCTGGAGCCGTGACTGGGAGAGGAGCTCCTAT. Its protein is CAWSRDWERSSY. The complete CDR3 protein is CAWSRDWERSSYEQYF.

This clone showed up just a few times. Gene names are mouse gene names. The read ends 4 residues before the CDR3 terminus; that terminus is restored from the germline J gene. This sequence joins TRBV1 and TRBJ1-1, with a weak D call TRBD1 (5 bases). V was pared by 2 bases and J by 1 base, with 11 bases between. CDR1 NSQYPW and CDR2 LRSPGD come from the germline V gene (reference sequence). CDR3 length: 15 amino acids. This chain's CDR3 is CTCSATTTGNTEVFF. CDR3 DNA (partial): TGCACCTGCAGTGCAACCACCACAGGGAACACA.

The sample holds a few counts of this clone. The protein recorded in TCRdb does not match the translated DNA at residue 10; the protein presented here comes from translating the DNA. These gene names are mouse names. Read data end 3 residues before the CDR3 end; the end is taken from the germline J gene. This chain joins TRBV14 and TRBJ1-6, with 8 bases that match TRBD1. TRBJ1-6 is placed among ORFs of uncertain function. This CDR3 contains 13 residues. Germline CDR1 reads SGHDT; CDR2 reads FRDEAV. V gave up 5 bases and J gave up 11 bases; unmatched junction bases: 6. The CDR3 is CASSLRTGPPLYF. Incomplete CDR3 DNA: TGTGCCAGCAGCCTCCGGACAGGGCCGCCC.

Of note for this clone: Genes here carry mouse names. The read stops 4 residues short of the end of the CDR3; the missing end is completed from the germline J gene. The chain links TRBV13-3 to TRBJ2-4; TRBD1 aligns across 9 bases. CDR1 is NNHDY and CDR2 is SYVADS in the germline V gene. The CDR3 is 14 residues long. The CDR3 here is CASSDPGTGNTLYF. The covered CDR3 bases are TGTGCCAGCAGTGATCCCGGGACAGGGAAC.

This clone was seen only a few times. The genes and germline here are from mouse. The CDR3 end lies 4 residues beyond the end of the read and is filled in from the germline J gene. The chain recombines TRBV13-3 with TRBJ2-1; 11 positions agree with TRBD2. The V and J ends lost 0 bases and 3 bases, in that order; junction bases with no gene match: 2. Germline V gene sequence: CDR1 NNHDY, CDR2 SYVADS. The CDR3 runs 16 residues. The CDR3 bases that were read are TGTGCCAGCAGTGATGTACTGGGGGGGCTCTATGCT. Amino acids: CASSDVLGGLYA. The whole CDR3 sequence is CASSDVLGGLYAEQFF.

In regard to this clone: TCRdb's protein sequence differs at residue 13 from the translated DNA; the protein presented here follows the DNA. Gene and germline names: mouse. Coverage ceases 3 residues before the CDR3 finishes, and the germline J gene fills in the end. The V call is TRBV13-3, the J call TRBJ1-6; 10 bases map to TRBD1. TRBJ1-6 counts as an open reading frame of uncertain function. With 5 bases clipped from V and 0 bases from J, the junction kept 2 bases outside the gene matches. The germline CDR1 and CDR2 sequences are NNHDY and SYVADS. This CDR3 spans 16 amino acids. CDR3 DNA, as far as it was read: TGTGCCAGCAGGGGACAGGGGAATTCCTATAATTCGCCC. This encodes CASRGQGNSYNSP. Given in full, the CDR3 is CASRGQGNSYNSPLYF.